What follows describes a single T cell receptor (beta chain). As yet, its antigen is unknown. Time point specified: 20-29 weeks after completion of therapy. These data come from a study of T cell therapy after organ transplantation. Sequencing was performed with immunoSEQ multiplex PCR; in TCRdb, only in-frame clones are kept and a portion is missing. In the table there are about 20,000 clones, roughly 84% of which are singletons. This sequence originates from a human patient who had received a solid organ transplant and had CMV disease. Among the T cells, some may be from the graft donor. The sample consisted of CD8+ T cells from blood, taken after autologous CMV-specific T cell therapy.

The CDR3 protein is CASVKEGFREKLFF. DNA of the CDR3: TGTGCTAGTGTTAAGGAAGGGTTTCGGGAAAAACTGTTTTTT. The chain couples TRBV12-5 to TRBJ1-4; D unresolved. The V gene lost 7 bases and the J gene lost 8 bases, with 17 bases spanning the gap. Germline CDR1 is LGHNT and CDR2 is FRNRAP. The CDR3 is 14 amino acids.